These T cell receptor beta chains were read from a single sample in a study of T cells in Graves' hyperthyroidism and ophthalmopathy. TCRdb independently ran MiXCR on the multiplex PCR reads; one entry per CDR3 protein. The sample yields about 380,000 distinct CDR3 sequences, approximately 15% seen once. The specimen was blood. The receptors originated from a woman in her sixties or seventies with Graves' hyperthyroidism. CDR3s include the opening cysteine and the closing phenylalanine or tryptophan. The D gene is left open where the match is weak. Some rows have no size entry. The others give once, few or many, or a class for an expanded clone.

d_call	v_call	clone_size	j_call	cdr3_nt	cdr3_aa
.	TRBV27	many	TRBJ1-5	TGTGCCAGCAGGCGAGCGGTTAGCAATCAGCCCCAGCATTTT	CASRRAVSNQPQHF
TRBD2	TRBV9	once	TRBJ2-5	TGTGCCAGCAGCGTAGCGGCAGCGGGAGGGGAGGAGACCCAGTACTTC	CASSVAAAGGEETQYF
.	TRBV11-3	many	TRBJ2-7	TGTGCCAGCAGCTTCTCTTCCACGGGCAGGGGCTACGAGCAGTACTTC	CASSFSSTGRGYEQYF
.	TRBV5-4	few	TRBJ1-1	TGTGCCAGCAGCTCCGCCAGGGTGGCGAACACTGAAGCTTTCTTT	CASSSARVANTEAFF
TRBD2	TRBV5-1	.	TRBJ2-3	TGCGCCAGCAGCGTGACTAGCGGGAGCACAGATACGCAGTATTTT	CASSVTSGSTDTQYF
TRBD1	TRBV18	many	TRBJ1-6	TGTGCCTGCACCGGACAGGGCCTGCTTGAGACCCTCCACTTT	CACTGQGLLETLHF
TRBD2	TRBV6-5	many	TRBJ2-2	TGTGCCAGCAGTTACTCGACGGCGGGAGGCCTTAACACCGGGGAGCTGTTTTTT	CASSYSTAGGLNTGELFF
.	TRBV7-6	many	TRBJ2-5	TGTGCCAGCAGCGGGGCAGGGGACAAGACCCAGTACTTC	CASSGAGDKTQYF
.	TRBV27	many	TRBJ2-7	TGTGCCAGCAGGCCCGGGACATCCTACGAGCAGTACTTC	CASRPGTSYEQYF
.	TRBV11-2	.	TRBJ2-5	TGTGCCAGCAGCGCTGGGGTGGCTGAACAAGAGACCCAGTACTTC	CASSAGVAEQETQYF
TRBD2	TRBV18	few	TRBJ2-1	TGTGCCAGCTCACGGACTAGCGGGATCAATGAGCAGTTCTTC	CASSRTSGINEQFF
.	TRBV6-1	many	TRBJ2-1	TGTGCCAGCAGATACAGGCTGAACAATGAGCAGTTCTTC	CASRYRLNNEQFF
TRBD2	TRBV4-1	many	TRBJ2-1	TGCGCCAGCAGCCCCAATAGCGGGAGGCTTCCCGGTGAGCAGTTCTTC	CASSPNSGRLPGEQFF
.	TRBV28	few	TRBJ1-3	TGTGCCAGCAGTACCTACAGTGCACAAATTCTCTCTGGAAACACCATATATTTT	CASSTYSAQILSGNTIYF
TRBD2	TRBV6-2/TRBV6-3	.	TRBJ2-7	TGTGCCAGCAGTTACAGTCAGGGTAGCGGGAGGGCCGCCTACGAGCAGTACTTC	CASSYSQGSGRAAYEQYF
.	TRBV10-3	many	TRBJ2-7	TGTGCCATCAGTGAGTCGGACAGCTCCTACGAGCAGTACTTC	CAISESDSSYEQYF
TRBD1	TRBV3-1	few	TRBJ2-2	TGTGCCAGCAGCCAAGCCGGGACAGGGTCGTCCGGGGAGCTGTTTTTT	CASSQAGTGSSGELFF
.	TRBV6-1	few	TRBJ2-3	TGTGCCAGCAGGAAAGGATGGGGGAACGCAGATACGCAGTATTTT	CASRKGWGNADTQYF
TRBD2	TRBV24-1	many	TRBJ2-7	TGTGCCACCAGTGATTGGGGGGGTGCATCTCCCTCCGAGCAGTACTTC	CATSDWGGASPSEQYF
.	TRBV20-1	few	TRBJ2-7	TGCAGTGCTAGCCACAGGGCTGGAGTGTACGAGCAGTACTTC	CSASHRAGVYEQYF
.	TRBV12-5	.	TRBJ2-7	TGTGCTAGTGGTTTGGCCAGGCGTGAGCAGTACTTC	CASGLARREQYF
.	TRBV27	many	TRBJ2-7	TGTGCCAGCAGTTTATCACCCCCTAGCGCGGTCTACGAGCAGTACTTC	CASSLSPPSAVYEQYF
TRBD1	TRBV5-1	few	TRBJ1-2	TGCGCCAGCAGCCGGGGAGGGACAGGTGCTAACTATGGCTACACCTTC	CASSRGGTGANYGYTF
.	TRBV10-3	few	TRBJ2-3	TGTGCCACCCACGAAGGCACAGATACGCAGTATTTT	CATHEGTDTQYF
TRBD2	TRBV12-5	many	TRBJ2-7	TGTGCTAGTGGTTTGGCCGGGGGGGGACTAACCGAGCAGTACTTC	CASGLAGGGLTEQYF
TRBD1	TRBV4-1	many	TRBJ2-4	TGCGCCAGCAGCCAAAGGACAGGGGAAAACATTCAGTACTTC	CASSQRTGENIQYF
TRBD1	TRBV28	many	TRBJ2-1	TGTGCCAGCAGTACCGAAGGGACAGGGACTTACAATGAGCAGTTCTTC	CASSTEGTGTYNEQFF
.	TRBV12-3/TRBV12-4	many	TRBJ1-1	TGTGCCAGCAGTTCCACCGGGCCTGAAGCTTTCTTT	CASSSTGPEAFF
.	TRBV27	many	TRBJ1-2	TGTGCCAGCAGTTCACGACAGCCTCACTATGGCTACACCTTC	CASSSRQPHYGYTF
.	TRBV3-1	many	TRBJ1-2	TGTGCCAGCAGCCAAGATTCGGGCACCCGAGAGGGCTACACCTTC	CASSQDSGTREGYTF
.	TRBV6-1	few	TRBJ2-5	TGTGCCAGCGCTGGTCTTGGCCAAGAGACCCAGTACTTC	CASAGLGQETQYF
.	TRBV20-1	few	TRBJ2-3	TGCAGTGCCAGGGACTGGGTCTCCACAGATACGCAGTATTTT	CSARDWVSTDTQYF
.	TRBV28	many	TRBJ1-6	TGTGCCAGCAGTTTAAGGTCACCCTATAATTCACCCCTCCACTTT	CASSLRSPYNSPLHF
.	TRBV18	.	TRBJ2-3	TGTGCCAGCTCACCATTTGTGGGACGGACAAGCACAGATACGCAGTATTTT	CASSPFVGRTSTDTQYF
.	TRBV20-1	.	TRBJ2-2	TGCAGTGCTAGAGATTTTCAGGCGAACACCGGGGAGCTGTTTTTT	CSARDFQANTGELFF
.	TRBV24-1	few	TRBJ2-2	TGTGCCACCAAGGGGGGCTTAAACACCGGGGAGCTGTTTTTT	CATKGGLNTGELFF
.	TRBV5-1	few	TRBJ1-1	TGCGCCAGCAGCTTGGCTCTGTCTGCCACTGAAGCTTTCTTT	CASSLALSATEAFF